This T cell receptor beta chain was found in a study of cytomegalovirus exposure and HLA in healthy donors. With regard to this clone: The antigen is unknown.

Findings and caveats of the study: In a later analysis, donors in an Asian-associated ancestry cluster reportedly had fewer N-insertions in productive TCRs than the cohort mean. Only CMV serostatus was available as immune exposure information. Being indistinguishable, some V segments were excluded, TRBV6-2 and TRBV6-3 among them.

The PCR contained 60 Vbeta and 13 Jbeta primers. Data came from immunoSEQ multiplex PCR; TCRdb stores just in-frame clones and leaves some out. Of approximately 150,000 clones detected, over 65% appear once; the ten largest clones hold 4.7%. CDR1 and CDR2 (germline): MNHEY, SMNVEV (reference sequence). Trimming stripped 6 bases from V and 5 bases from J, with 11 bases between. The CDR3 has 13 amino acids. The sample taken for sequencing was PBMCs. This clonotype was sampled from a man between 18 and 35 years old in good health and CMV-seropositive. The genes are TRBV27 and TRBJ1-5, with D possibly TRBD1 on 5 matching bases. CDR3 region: CASRQGWDQPQHF. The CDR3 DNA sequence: TGTGCCAGCAGGCAGGGTTGGGATCAGCCCCAGCATTTT.